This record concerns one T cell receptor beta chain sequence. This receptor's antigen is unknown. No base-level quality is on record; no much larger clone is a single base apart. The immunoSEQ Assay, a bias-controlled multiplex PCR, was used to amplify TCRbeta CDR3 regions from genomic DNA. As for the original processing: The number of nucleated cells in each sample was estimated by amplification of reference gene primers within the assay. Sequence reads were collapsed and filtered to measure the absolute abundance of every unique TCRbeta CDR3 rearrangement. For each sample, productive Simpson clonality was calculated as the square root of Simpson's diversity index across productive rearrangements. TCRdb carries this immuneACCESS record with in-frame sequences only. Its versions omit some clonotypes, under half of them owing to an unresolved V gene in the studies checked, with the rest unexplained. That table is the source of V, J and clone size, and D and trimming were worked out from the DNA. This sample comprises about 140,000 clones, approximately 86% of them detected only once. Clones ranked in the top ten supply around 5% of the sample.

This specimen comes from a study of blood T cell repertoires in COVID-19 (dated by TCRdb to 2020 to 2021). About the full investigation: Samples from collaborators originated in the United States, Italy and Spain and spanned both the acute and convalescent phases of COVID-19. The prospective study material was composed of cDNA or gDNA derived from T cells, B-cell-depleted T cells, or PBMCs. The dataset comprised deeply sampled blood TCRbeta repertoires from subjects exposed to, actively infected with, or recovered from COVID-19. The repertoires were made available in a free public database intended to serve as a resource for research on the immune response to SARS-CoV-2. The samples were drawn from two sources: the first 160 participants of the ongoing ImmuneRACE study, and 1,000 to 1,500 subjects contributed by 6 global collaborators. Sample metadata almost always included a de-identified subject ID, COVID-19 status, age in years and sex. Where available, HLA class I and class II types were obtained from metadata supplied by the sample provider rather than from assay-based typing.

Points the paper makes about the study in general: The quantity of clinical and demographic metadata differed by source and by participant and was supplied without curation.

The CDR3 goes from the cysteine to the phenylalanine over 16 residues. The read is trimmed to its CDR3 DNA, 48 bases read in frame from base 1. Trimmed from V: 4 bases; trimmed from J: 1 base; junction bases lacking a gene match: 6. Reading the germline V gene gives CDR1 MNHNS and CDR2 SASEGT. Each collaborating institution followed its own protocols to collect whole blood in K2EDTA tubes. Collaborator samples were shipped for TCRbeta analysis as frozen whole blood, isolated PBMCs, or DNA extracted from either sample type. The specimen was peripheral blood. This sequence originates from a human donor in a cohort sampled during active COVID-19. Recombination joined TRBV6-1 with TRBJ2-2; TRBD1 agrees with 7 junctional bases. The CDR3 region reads CASSVTGTVNTGELFF. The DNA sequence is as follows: TGTGCCAGCAGTGTTACCGGGACAGTGAACACCGGGGAGCTGTTTTTT.